This entry lists 27 T cell receptor beta chains sequenced from one sample in a study of CD8+ T cells in alopecia areata. Treatment: oral pan-JAK inhibitor, 5-10 mg twice daily. Reverse transcription of extracted RNA yielded cDNA, which provided the sequencing template. The table came from immunoSEQ multiplex PCR; TCRdb's copy has only in-frame clones and leaves some out. The sample comprises 150,000 to 200,000 clones, roughly three fifths of which are singletons, and over 9.5% rests with the top ten. Sequenced material: CD8+ T cells sorted from blood, taken at week 24, from a patient treated with tofacitinib. These receptors were collected from a human donor with alopecia areata.

This chain joins TRBV4-1 and TRBJ1-1; TRBD1 might be the D (5 bases). The germline V gene has CDR1 MGHRA and CDR2 YSYEKL. There are 15 residues in the CDR3. V was shortened by 0 bases and J by 0 bases, with 8 bases between the two germline ends. The CDR3 DNA reads as TGCGCCAGCAGCCAAGAGCCAGGGATGAACACTGAAGCTTTCTTT. Translated: CASSQEPGMNTEAFF.

The genes are TRBV7-6 and TRBJ1-2; 7 bases agree with TRBD1. Germline V CDR1 and CDR2: SGHVS, FNYEAQ. The CDR3 is 12 residues long. V trimming: 5 bases; J trimming: 7 bases; junction bases outside the gene matches: 4. The CDR3 protein is CASSPDRAGYTF. CDR3 nucleotides: TGTGCCAGCAGCCCAGACAGGGCTGGCTACACCTTC.

The J gene is TRBJ1-1, the V gene TRBV13, with D uncertain. Trimming took 5 bases from V and 1 from J, leaving 11 bases between them. The CDR3 length is 14 residues. CDR1 is PRHDT, CDR2 FYEKMQ, per germline (reference sequence). CDR3 DNA sequence: TGTGCCAGCAGCCTCGTAAGGGAGAACACTGAAGCTTTCTTT. Protein: CASSLVRENTEAFF.

The chain uses TRBV19 and TRBJ2-2; 7 bases are a match to TRBD1. In germline, CDR1 is LNHDA, CDR2 SQIVND (reference sequence). V lost 10 bases, J lost 2 bases, and 10 bases stayed unmatched. The CDR3 is 15 amino acids. CDR3 sequence (DNA): TGTGCCACACCCGCAGGGACAGAAAACACCGGGGAGCTGTTTTTT. Translating it yields CATPAGTENTGELFF.

This clone was picked up a small number of times. The genes are TRBV30 and TRBJ2-7; 7 bases map to TRBD2. The germline V gene encodes CDR1 GTSNPN and CDR2 SVGIG (reference sequence). The V gene end was trimmed by 6 bases and the J gene end by 0 bases; junction bases not matched to a gene: 5. CDR3 size: 13 residues. The CDR3: CACTSASSYEQYF. Here the CDR3 DNA reads TGTGCCTGTACTAGCGCAAGCTCCTACGAGCAGTACTTC.

The chain links TRBV11-2 to TRBJ2-1; 9 bases are shared with TRBD2. From germline, CDR1 is SGHAT and CDR2 FQNNGV. J lost 10 bases, V lost 5 bases, and 6 bases had no gene match. This CDR3 is 13 amino acids long. CDR3: CASSGSGGTEQFF. The CDR3 DNA reads TGTGCCAGCAGCGGAAGCGGGGGGACCGAGCAGTTCTTC.

This sequence joins TRBV30 and TRBJ1-5, with D perhaps matching TRBD1 (5 bases). V was cut by 4 bases and J by 5 bases, with 9 bases left in between. This CDR3 region has 12 residues. CDR1 and CDR2 from the germline V gene are GTSNPN and SVGIG (reference sequence). In DNA, the CDR3 is TGTGCCTGGAATCAGGGATATCAGCCCCAGCATTTT. It specifies CAWNQGYQPQHF. Filled out from reference TRBV30 and TRBJ1-5, the complete variable domain reads SQTIHQWPATLVQPVGSPLSLECTVEGTSNPNLYWYRQAAGRGLQLLFYSVGIGQISSEVPQNLSASRPQDRQFILSSKKLLLSDSGFYLCAWNQGYQPQHFGDGTRLSIL.

The chain joins TRBV6-1 to TRBJ2-5; either TRBD1 or TRBD2 may fit D (6 bases each). V was shortened by 4 bases and J by 5 bases, with 23 bases between the two germline ends. The CDR3 contains 17 residues. Per germline, CDR1 MNHNS and CDR2 SASEGT. CDR3 sequence: CASSVSENGGLTETQYF. In nucleotides, the CDR3 is TGTGCCAGCAGTGTTTCAGAAAACGGGGGCCTGACGGAGACCCAGTACTTC.

The chain's CDR3 is CSVLQGAGYGYTF. The CDR3 DNA reads TGCAGCGTTCTACAGGGGGCCGGGTATGGCTACACCTTC. The chain joins TRBV29-1 to TRBJ1-2, with 9 bases identical to TRBD1. The germline V gene encodes CDR1 SQVTM and CDR2 ANQGSEA. Trimming cost V 5 bases and J 5 bases; bases outside gene matches: 6. The CDR3 is 13 amino acids.

This clone has just a few counts. The rearrangement joins TRBV7-9 to TRBJ1-2; D ambiguous. The germline V gene encodes CDR1 SEHNR and CDR2 FQNEAQ (reference sequence). V gave up 8 bases and J gave up 5 bases, with 18 bases separating them. The CDR3 loop spans 14 amino acids. The DNA of the CDR3 is TGTGCCAGCCTCCCTAGCGGGGAATGGTATGGCTACACCTTC. Translated: CASLPSGEWYGYTF.

This clone occurred a few times. J is TRBJ2-6 and V is TRBV29-1, with D tentatively TRBD1 (6 bases). The germline V gene encodes CDR1 SQVTM and CDR2 ANQGSEA. The V and J ends lost 4 bases and 2 bases respectively, with 12 bases between them. The length of the CDR3 is 15 residues. This CDR3 reads CSVAGQTTGANVLTF. The CDR3 DNA reads TGCAGCGTTGCAGGACAGACTACTGGGGCCAACGTCCTGACTTTC.

This clone turned up a few times. The V call is TRBV30, the J call TRBJ1-2; D gene unclear. The CDR3 runs 13 residues. Trimming took off 2 bases at V and 4 bases at J, with 11 bases between the two ends. CDR1 and CDR2 (germline): GTSNPN, SVGIG (reference sequence). In DNA, the CDR3 is TGTGCCTGGAGTATCGAGTATCGCTATGGCTACACCTTC. The encoded protein is CAWSIEYRYGYTF.

The gene calls are TRBV5-1 and TRBJ1-2; no reliable D call. Trimming cost V 0 bases and J 4 bases, with 13 bases left between them. CDR1 is SGHRS, CDR2 YFSETQ, per germline. This CDR3 contains 15 residues. The CDR3 DNA follows: TGCGCCAGCAGCTTGGCCGATTTGGTCGGCTATGGCTACACCTTC. Protein product: CASSLADLVGYGYTF.

J is TRBJ2-5 and V is TRBV19; D unclear. Trimming left V 1 base short and J 1 base short, with 13 bases between. This CDR3 has 16 residues. Germline V gene data show CDR1 as LNHDA and CDR2 as SQIVND (reference sequence). CDR3 nucleotide sequence: TGTGCCAGTAGTATAGGCCCAGCACCCCTCCAAGAGACCCAGTACTTC. Its protein product is CASSIGPAPLQETQYF.

This rearrangement joins TRBV7-9 to TRBJ1-1; a possible D gene is TRBD1 (5 bases). Trimming stripped 1 base from V and 1 base from J, with 10 bases between. This CDR3 contains 15 residues. Germline V gene data show CDR1 as SEHNR and CDR2 as FQNEAQ (reference sequence). The CDR3 sequence: CASSLGWGKNTEAFF. CDR3 DNA: TGTGCCAGCAGCTTAGGGTGGGGGAAGAACACTGAAGCTTTCTTT.

The chain is built from TRBV6-1 and TRBJ2-2; 13 bases align to TRBD2. CDR3 size: 18 residues. The germline V gene encodes CDR1 MNHNS and CDR2 SASEGT. Unmatched junction bases numbered 6, after V lost 2 bases and J lost 3 bases. CDR3 amino acids: CASSEHPGLAGDTGELFF. In nucleotides, the CDR3 is TGTGCCAGCAGTGAACACCCCGGACTAGCGGGGGACACCGGGGAGCTGTTTTTT.

This chain joins TRBV4-2 and TRBJ2-1, with 13 nucleotides matching TRBD2. The length of the CDR3 is 16 residues. Germline assignment: CDR1 LGHNA and CDR2 YNFKEQ. V was pared by 0 bases and J by 12 bases, with 8 bases of the junction left unmatched. CDR3 DNA: TGTGCCAGCAGCCAAGAAGGGACTAGCGGGGCCCGTCGGCAGTTCTTC. Amino acids: CASSQEGTSGARRQFF.

This clone appeared a few times. V and J are TRBV19 and TRBJ2-7, with D perhaps assigned TRBD1 or TRBD2 (5 bases each). CDR1 is LNHDA, CDR2 SQIVND, per germline (reference sequence). V lost 3 bases and J 4 bases, leaving 10 bases between the germline ends. The CDR3 has 13 amino acids. The CDR3 DNA reads TGTGCCAGTAGTATTGGTTGGGGGTACGAGCAGTACTTC. Its translation is CASSIGWGYEQYF.

The gene calls are TRBV4-1 and TRBJ2-3, with 9 bases fitting TRBD1. V shed 6 bases and J 2 bases; nucleotides not matched to a gene: 6. The CDR3 consists of 15 residues. Looked up from germline, CDR1 is MGHRA and CDR2 is YSYEKL. The CDR3 loop reads CASRRQGVHTDTQYF. The DNA for the CDR3 is TGCGCCAGCAGACGACAGGGGGTACACACAGATACGCAGTATTTT.

The chain combines TRBV30 with TRBJ2-5, with 9 bases fitting TRBD2. The junction had 6 bases not matched to a gene; V was cut back by 2 bases and J by 5 bases. The length of the CDR3 is 14 residues. The germline V gene encodes CDR1 GTSNPN and CDR2 SVGIG (reference sequence). The CDR3 region has the DNA TGTGCCTGGAGTTCGCGGGGGGGCCGGGAGACCCAGTACTTC. Translation gives CAWSSRGGRETQYF.

This clone was seen a handful of times. CDR3 region: CASSLPGGGGYTF. CDR3 nucleotide sequence: TGTGCCAGCAGTTTACCAGGGGGCGGCGGCTACACCTTC. The chain uses TRBV27 and TRBJ1-2; 8 nucleotides match TRBD1. The J segment lost 8 bases and the V segment lost 2 bases, leaving 4 bases of the junction unmatched. The CDR3 loop spans 13 amino acids. The germline CDR1 and CDR2 sequences are MNHEY and SMNVEV (reference sequence).

This clone was observed a few times. V and J are TRBV6-5 and TRBJ2-2, with a tentative D call TRBD2 (6 bases). Trimming removed 1 base from V and 0 bases from J, with 9 bases in between. The CDR3 is 16 residues long. The V gene's germline CDR1 is MNHEY and CDR2 SVGAGI. For the CDR3, the DNA is TGTGCCAGCAGTTACTTGGACTACCCGAACACCGGGGAGCTGTTTTTT. This gives the protein CASSYLDYPNTGELFF.

J is TRBJ2-5 and V is TRBV6-1, with D possibly being TRBD2 (6 bases). V was trimmed by 4 bases and J by 4 bases, leaving 19 bases between them. This CDR3 region has 16 residues. Germline CDR1 reads MNHNS; CDR2 reads SASEGT. CDR3 protein: CASSGRESGVGETQYF. The CDR3 DNA follows: TGTGCCAGCAGTGGCCGAGAATCGGGGGTAGGAGAGACCCAGTACTTC.

The CDR3 is CASSLGLRAVIGNEQFF. The CDR3 bases are TGTGCCAGCAGCTTAGGACTCCGGGCGGTAATAGGCAATGAGCAGTTCTTC. The chain carries TRBV7-8 and TRBJ2-1; no clear D. Trimming left V 1 base short and J 6 bases short, with 19 bases between. The CDR3 is made up of 17 amino acids. Germline lookup yields CDR1 SGHVS and CDR2 FQNEAQ.

This clone was detected only a few times. The chain links TRBV27 to TRBJ1-4, with TRBD1 matching 8 bases. CDR3 size: 16 residues. Looked up from germline, CDR1 is MNHEY and CDR2 is SMNVEV (reference sequence). V was pared by 1 base and J by 4 bases, with 5 bases of the junction left unmatched. Written as DNA, the CDR3 is TGTGCCAGCAGTTTATATGGACAGGGCCTTAATGAAAAACTGTTTTTT. Residues: CASSLYGQGLNEKLFF.

The V and J genes are TRBV7-2 and TRBJ2-7; D uncertain. Germline V gives CDR1 SGHTA, CDR2 FQGNSA. The CDR3 contains 14 residues. Trimming shortened V by 1 base and J by 0 bases, and 7 bases separated the two germline ends. CDR3 loop: CASSLEDGSYEQYF. In DNA form, the CDR3 reads TGTGCCAGCAGCTTAGAGGACGGCTCCTACGAGCAGTACTTC.

This clone showed up just a few times. CDR3 protein: CASSSGTVTGELFF. For the CDR3, the DNA is TGTGCCAGCAGCTCCGGGACAGTCACCGGGGAGCTGTTTTTT. V and J are TRBV5-6 and TRBJ2-2; TRBD1 matches at 7 bases. The length of the CDR3 is 14 residues. Germline CDR1 reads SGHDT; CDR2 reads YYEEEE. The V segment lost 3 bases and the J segment 4 bases; nucleotides outside the gene matches: 3.